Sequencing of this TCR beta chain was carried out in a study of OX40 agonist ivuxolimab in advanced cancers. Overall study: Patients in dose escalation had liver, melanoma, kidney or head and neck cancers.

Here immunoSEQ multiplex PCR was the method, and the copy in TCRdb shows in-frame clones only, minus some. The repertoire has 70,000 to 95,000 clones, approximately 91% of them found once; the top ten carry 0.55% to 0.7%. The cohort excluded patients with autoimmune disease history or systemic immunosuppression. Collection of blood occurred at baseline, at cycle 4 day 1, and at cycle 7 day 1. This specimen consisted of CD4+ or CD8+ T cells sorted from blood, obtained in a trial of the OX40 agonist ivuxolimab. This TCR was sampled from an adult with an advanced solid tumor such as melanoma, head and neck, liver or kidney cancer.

The CDR3 nucleotides are TGTGCCAGCAGCCAAGAACCTATGGAAAATGAGCAGTTCTTC. This translates into CASSQEPMENEQFF. The chain joins TRBV5-4 to TRBJ2-1; D not certain. The V and J ends lost 4 bases and 7 bases respectively, with 15 bases between them. Per germline, CDR1 SGHNT and CDR2 YYREEE (reference sequence). This CDR3 contains 14 residues.